The rows below give T cell receptor beta chains drawn from one sample of a study of identical twins. TCRdb reprocessed the 5' RACE reads via MiXCR and lists one record per CDR3 protein. The sample consists of about 530,000 distinct CDR3 sequences, 20% to 25% of them appearing once. These same records also appear under a second study, on yellow fever vaccine responses in identical twins.

Material for sequencing was CD4+ T cells sorted from blood. These receptors came from a woman in her late teens or twenties in good health. CDR3s include the opening cysteine and the closing phenylalanine or tryptophan. D genes are given only for firm matches. Clone size is given for some rows only: seen once, a few or many times, or a class if the clone is expanded.

d_gene,abundance,v_gene,j_gene,CDR3nt,CDR3aa
-,few,TRBV7-9,TRBJ1-2,TGTGCCAGCAGCCCGTTGGGAGATGGCTACACCTTC,CASSPLGDGYTF
-,-,TRBV5-5,TRBJ2-3,TGTGCCAGCAGCTTGGGCTACAGGGTTGGCACAGATACGCAGTATTTT,CASSLGYRVGTDTQYF
-,-,TRBV12-3/TRBV12-4,TRBJ2-7,TGTGCCAGCAGTTTATGGACTGGGTCCTACGAGCAGTACTTC,CASSLWTGSYEQYF
TRBD2,few,TRBV10-3,TRBJ2-2,TGTGCCATCACCGGACTAGCGGGGACAACGAACACCGGGGAGCTGTTTTTT,CAITGLAGTTNTGELFF
TRBD2,few,TRBV12-3/TRBV12-4,TRBJ2-4,TGTGCCAGCAGCTCTAGCGGGGGTAAAAACATTCAGTACTTC,CASSSSGGKNIQYF
TRBD2,few,TRBV14,TRBJ2-7,TGTGCCAGCAGCCAAAAACTAGCGGGAGTTGAGCAGTACTTC,CASSQKLAGVEQYF
TRBD2,-,TRBV11-2,TRBJ2-3,TGTGCCAGCAGCCTGAGCGGGGGGGGCGATACGCAGTATTTT,CASSLSGGGDTQYF
-,few,TRBV5-1,TRBJ2-3,TGCGCCAGCAGCTTACAGGCCGATTCCTCGACGATGTATTTT,CASSLQADSSTMYF
-,few,TRBV29-1,TRBJ2-3,TGCAGCGTCCACCAAAGCGGGACAGCCACAGATACGCAGTATTTT,CSVHQSGTATDTQYF
-,few,TRBV6-1,TRBJ1-2,TGTGCCAGCACCCGGGACACGACTAACTATGGCTACACCTTC,CASTRDTTNYGYTF
-,many,TRBV5-1,TRBJ1-1,TGCGCCAGCAACGAGGGGGAGAAAGCTTTCTTT,CASNEGEKAFF
TRBD2,-,TRBV5-1,TRBJ2-1,TGCGCCAGCAGCTTGGGAAGAACTAGCGGGGTTCTGGGTGAGCAGTTCTTC,CASSLGRTSGVLGEQFF
-,-,TRBV2,TRBJ2-1,TGTGCCAGCACCACAGGGTTTGTAGAGCAGTTCTTC,CASTTGFVEQFF
-,few,TRBV6-5,TRBJ1-1,TGTGCCAGCAGCTACGACAGTTCCACTGAAGCTTTCTTT,CASSYDSSTEAFF
TRBD1,-,TRBV28,TRBJ2-1,TGTGCCAGCAACTCCGGGACAGTTCTCTACAATGAGCAGTTCTTC,CASNSGTVLYNEQFF
-,-,TRBV9,TRBJ2-5,TGTGCCAGCAGCGTAGGAGGGGTTAGCCAAGAGACCCAGTACTTC,CASSVGGVSQETQYF
TRBD2,few,TRBV12-3/TRBV12-4,TRBJ2-1,TGTGCCAGCAGTTTAGCGCTAAATCGTGCGGGAGGGCAGTTCTTC,CASSLALNRAGGQFF
TRBD2,-,TRBV5-1,TRBJ2-3,TGCGCCAGCAGCTTGAGTAGCGGGAGGTTTCTCACAGATACGCAGTATTTT,CASSLSSGRFLTDTQYF
-,few,TRBV12-3/TRBV12-4,TRBJ1-2,TGTGCCAGCAGTTTGAACAGCAACTATGGCTACACCTTC,CASSLNSNYGYTF
TRBD1,few,TRBV10-3,TRBJ1-1,TGTGCCATCAGTATAGAACAGGGGTGGACTGAAGCTTTCTTT,CAISIEQGWTEAFF
-,-,TRBV2,TRBJ1-1,TGTGCCTGCAGTCCGAATACGGTGATGGTGGGACAGAACACTGAAGCTTTCTTT,CACSPNTVMVGQNTEAFF
TRBD2,few,TRBV5-1,TRBJ2-7,TGCGCCAGCAGCCAGGGGGGACTAGCGGGAGAGGGCGAGCAGTACTTC,CASSQGGLAGEGEQYF
TRBD2,-,TRBV20-1,TRBJ2-7,TGCAGTGCTGGACTAGCGGGAGGGCGGTACGAGCAGTACTTC,CSAGLAGGRYEQYF
TRBD1,few,TRBV6-5,TRBJ2-2,TGTGCCAGCAGTTACCCGCGGGACAGGTCCACCGGGGAGCTGTTTTTT,CASSYPRDRSTGELFF
TRBD2,-,TRBV5-6,TRBJ2-2,TGTGCCAGCAGCTTCTCCGGACTAGCGGGAGTTTTCGGGGAGCTGTTTTTT,CASSFSGLAGVFGELFF
TRBD1,-,TRBV12-3/TRBV12-4,TRBJ2-7,TGTGCCAGCAGCTTAGCAGGACAGGGGGGCTACGAGCAGTACTTC,CASSLAGQGGYEQYF
-,-,TRBV9,TRBJ2-5,TGTGCCAGCAGCGTAGCTAAGGGGTTCCAAGAGACCCAGTACTTC,CASSVAKGFQETQYF
-,-,TRBV11-3,TRBJ2-5,TGTGCCAGCAGCTTACGAAGCGGTCAAGAGACCCAGTACTTC,CASSLRSGQETQYF
-,few,TRBV5-1,TRBJ2-1,TGCGCCAGCAGCTTGATGGCCGGACAGTACCACAATGAGCAGTTCTTC,CASSLMAGQYHNEQFF
TRBD2,-,TRBV24-1,TRBJ2-1,TGTGCCACCAGCCCTGGGACTAGCAGCTACAATGAGCAGTTCTTC,CATSPGTSSYNEQFF
TRBD2,-,TRBV12-3/TRBV12-4,TRBJ2-1,TGTGCCAGCAGTATACTAGCGGGAGAAGGGCTTGAGCAGTTCTTC,CASSILAGEGLEQFF
-,-,TRBV3-1,TRBJ2-7,TGTGCCAGCAGCCAAGAGGGCACCTACGAGCAGTACTTC,CASSQEGTYEQYF
-,few,TRBV11-3,TRBJ2-1,TGTGCCAGCAGCTTAAGCCCGGGAGCGTACAATGAGCAGTTCTTC,CASSLSPGAYNEQFF
-,-,TRBV12-3/TRBV12-4,TRBJ1-4,TGTGCCAGCAGTTTCCTAACAGGGAGTCGTGAAAAACTGTTTTTT,CASSFLTGSREKLFF
-,-,TRBV27,TRBJ2-5,TGTGCCAGCAGTTTCCAGCCTGAGCCTGGCGACAAAGAGACCCAGTACTTC,CASSFQPEPGDKETQYF
-,-,TRBV28,TRBJ2-7,TGTGCCAGCAGGCCCGAAGGCCCCTACGAGCAGTACTTC,CASRPEGPYEQYF
TRBD2,-,TRBV9,TRBJ2-1,TGTGCCAGCAGCGCCACCGCTGCGGGAGGCACCTACAATGAGCAGTTCTTC,CASSATAAGGTYNEQFF
-,-,TRBV20-1,TRBJ1-2,TGCAGTGCTAGGGGGGACCGCTATGGCTACACCTTC,CSARGDRYGYTF
-,-,TRBV5-1,TRBJ2-3,TGCGCCAGCAGCCCGACCGGTCAGGGCCACAGGGATACGCAGTATTTT,CASSPTGQGHRDTQYF
-,-,TRBV20-1,TRBJ2-1,TGCAGTGCACCCCGTATAACTGGTAACAATGAGCAGTTCTTC,CSAPRITGNNEQFF
-,few,TRBV5-1,TRBJ2-7,TGCGCCAGCAGCTTGGTCCTGGACAGCTCCTACGAGCAGTACTTC,CASSLVLDSSYEQYF
TRBD2,once,TRBV13,TRBJ2-7,TGTGCCAGCAGCGCTCGAAGCGGGAGTAGCTACGAGCAGTACTTC,CASSARSGSSYEQYF
-,few,TRBV29-1,TRBJ2-1,TGCAGCGTTAGGGATTGGTCTAGCAATGAGCAGTTCTTC,CSVRDWSSNEQFF
-,many,TRBV3-1,TRBJ2-1,TGTGCCAGCAGCCAAGTTCTACGGGGTAGGAATTACAATGAGCAGTTCTTC,CASSQVLRGRNYNEQFF